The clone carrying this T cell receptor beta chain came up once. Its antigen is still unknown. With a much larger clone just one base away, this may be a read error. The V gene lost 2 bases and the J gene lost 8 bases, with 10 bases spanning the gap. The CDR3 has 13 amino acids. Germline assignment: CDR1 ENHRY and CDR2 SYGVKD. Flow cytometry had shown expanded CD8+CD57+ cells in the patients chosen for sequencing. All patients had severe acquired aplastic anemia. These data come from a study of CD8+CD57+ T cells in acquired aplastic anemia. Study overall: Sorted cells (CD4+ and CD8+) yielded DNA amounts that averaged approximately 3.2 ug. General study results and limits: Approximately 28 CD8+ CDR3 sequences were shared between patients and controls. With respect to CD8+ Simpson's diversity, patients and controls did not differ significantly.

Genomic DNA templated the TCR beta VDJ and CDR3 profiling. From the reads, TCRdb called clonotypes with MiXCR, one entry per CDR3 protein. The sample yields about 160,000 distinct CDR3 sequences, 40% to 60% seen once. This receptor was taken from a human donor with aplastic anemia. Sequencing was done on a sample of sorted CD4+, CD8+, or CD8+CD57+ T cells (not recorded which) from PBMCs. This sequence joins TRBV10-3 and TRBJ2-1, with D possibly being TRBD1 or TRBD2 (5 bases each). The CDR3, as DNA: TGTGCCATCAGTGAGGGGGGAACCGATGAGCAGTTCTTC. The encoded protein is CAISEGGTDEQFF.